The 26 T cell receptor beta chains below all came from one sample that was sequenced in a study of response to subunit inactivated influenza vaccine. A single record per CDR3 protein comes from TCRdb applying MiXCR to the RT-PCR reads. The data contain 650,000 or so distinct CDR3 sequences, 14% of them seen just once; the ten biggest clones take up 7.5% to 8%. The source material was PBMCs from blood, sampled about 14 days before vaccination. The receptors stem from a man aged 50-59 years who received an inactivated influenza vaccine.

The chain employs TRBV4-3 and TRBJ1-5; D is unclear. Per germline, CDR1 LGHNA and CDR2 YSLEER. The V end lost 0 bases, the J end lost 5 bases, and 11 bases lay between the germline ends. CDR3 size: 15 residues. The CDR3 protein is CASSQDLMRDQPQHF. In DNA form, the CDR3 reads TGCGCCAGCAGCCAAGATTTGATGAGGGATCAGCCCCAGCATTTT.

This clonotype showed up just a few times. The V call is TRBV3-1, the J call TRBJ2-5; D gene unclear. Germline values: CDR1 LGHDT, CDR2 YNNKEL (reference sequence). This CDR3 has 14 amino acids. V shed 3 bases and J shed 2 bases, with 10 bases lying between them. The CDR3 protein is CASSHRAEQETQYF. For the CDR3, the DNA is TGTGCCAGCAGCCATAGGGCAGAACAAGAGACCCAGTACTTC.

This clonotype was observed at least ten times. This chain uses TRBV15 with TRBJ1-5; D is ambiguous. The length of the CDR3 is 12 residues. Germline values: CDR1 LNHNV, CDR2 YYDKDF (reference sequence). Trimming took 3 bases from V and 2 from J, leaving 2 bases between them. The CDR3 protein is CATSRGNQPQHF. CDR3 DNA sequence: TGTGCCACCAGCAGGGGCAATCAGCCCCAGCATTTT.

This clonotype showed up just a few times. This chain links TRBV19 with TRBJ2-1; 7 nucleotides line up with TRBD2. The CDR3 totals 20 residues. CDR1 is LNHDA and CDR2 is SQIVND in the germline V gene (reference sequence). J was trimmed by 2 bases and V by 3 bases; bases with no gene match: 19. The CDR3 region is CASSMVGLADLRVPYNEQFF. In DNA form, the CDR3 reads TGTGCCAGTAGTATGGTTGGTCTAGCGGATCTACGGGTCCCCTACAATGAGCAGTTCTTC.

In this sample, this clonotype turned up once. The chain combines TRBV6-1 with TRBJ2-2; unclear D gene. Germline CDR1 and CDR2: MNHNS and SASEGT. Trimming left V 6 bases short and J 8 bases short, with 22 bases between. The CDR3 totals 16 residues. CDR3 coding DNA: TGTGCCAGCAGACGTAACCGGGCTCCCCCACCGGGGGAGCTGTTTTTT. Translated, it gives CASRRNRAPPPGELFF.

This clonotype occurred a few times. CDR3 in amino acids: CASSGTGQRGQPQHF. CDR3 coding DNA: TGTGCCAGCAGTGGGACCGGGCAACGAGGCCAGCCCCAGCATTTT. The chain links TRBV12-3 or TRBV12-4 to TRBJ1-5; tentatively, D is TRBD1 (5 bases). CDR3 size: 15 residues. Trimming took off 5 bases at V and 7 bases at J, with 18 bases between the two ends.

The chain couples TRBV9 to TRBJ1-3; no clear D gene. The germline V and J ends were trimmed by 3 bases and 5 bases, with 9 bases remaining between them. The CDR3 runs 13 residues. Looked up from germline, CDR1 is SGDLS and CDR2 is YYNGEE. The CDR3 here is CASSGGGRNTIYF. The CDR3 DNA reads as TGTGCCAGCAGCGGAGGAGGACGAAACACCATATATTTT.

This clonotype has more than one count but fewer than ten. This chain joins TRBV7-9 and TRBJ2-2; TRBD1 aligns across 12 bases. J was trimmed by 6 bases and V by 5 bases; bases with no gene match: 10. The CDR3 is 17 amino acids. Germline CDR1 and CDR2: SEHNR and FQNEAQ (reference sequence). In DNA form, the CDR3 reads TGTGCCAGCAGCCTCCCGGGACAGGGGGCGCGGGCCGGGGAGCTGTTTTTT. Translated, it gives CASSLPGQGARAGELFF.

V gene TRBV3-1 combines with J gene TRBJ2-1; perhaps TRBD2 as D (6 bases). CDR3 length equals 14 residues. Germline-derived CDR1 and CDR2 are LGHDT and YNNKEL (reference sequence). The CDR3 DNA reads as TGTGCTACCCGGGGGAAATCGAGTCTCCATGAGCAGTTCTTC. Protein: CATRGKSSLHEQFF.

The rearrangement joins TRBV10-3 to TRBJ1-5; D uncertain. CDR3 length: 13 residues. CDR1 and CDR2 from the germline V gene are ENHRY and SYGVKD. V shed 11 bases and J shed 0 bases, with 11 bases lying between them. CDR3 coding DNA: TGTGCCCCATGGAGCAATAGCAATCAGCCCCAGCATTTT. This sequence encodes CAPWSNSNQPQHF.

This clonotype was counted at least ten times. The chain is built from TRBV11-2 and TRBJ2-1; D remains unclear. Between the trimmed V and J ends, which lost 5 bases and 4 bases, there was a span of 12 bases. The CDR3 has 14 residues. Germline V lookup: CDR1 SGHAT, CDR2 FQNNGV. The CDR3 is CASSQWTAYNEQFF. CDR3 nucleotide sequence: TGTGCCAGCAGCCAGTGGACGGCGTACAATGAGCAGTTCTTC.

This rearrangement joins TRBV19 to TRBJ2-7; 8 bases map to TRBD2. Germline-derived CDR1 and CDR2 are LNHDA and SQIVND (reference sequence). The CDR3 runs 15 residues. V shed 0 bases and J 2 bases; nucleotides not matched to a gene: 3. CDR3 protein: CASSIDNGGAYEQYF. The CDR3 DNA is TGTGCCAGTAGTATAGATAACGGGGGGGCCTACGAGCAGTACTTC.

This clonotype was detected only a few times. Here the CDR3 DNA reads TGCAGTGCTAGAGTGATACCGGAAGAGACCCAGTACTTC. Its translation is CSARVIPEETQYF. The chain couples TRBV20-1 to TRBJ2-5; D remains unclear. The CDR3 is 13 residues long. V lost 1 base and J 3 bases, leaving 9 bases between the germline ends. The germline V gene encodes CDR1 DFQATT and CDR2 SNEGSKA (reference sequence).

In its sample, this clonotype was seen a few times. The CDR3 bases are TGTGCCAGCAATACGGTTGGGGGGAGTCAGCCCCAGCATTTT. Protein sequence: CASNTVGGSQPQHF. This rearrangement joins TRBV6-2 or TRBV6-3 to TRBJ1-5; the D gene is possibly TRBD1 (5 bases). Germline assignment: CDR1 MNHEY and CDR2 SVGEGT. The length of the CDR3 is 14 residues. V was clipped by 7 bases and J by 6 bases, with 16 bases between them.

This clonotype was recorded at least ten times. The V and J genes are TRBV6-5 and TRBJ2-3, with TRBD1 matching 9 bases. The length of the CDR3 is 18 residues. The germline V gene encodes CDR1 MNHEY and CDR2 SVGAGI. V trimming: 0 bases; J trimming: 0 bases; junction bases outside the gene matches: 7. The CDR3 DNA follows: TGTGCCAGCAGTTACTCGTGGGACAGGGTCCTAAGCACAGATACGCAGTATTTT. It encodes CASSYSWDRVLSTDTQYF.

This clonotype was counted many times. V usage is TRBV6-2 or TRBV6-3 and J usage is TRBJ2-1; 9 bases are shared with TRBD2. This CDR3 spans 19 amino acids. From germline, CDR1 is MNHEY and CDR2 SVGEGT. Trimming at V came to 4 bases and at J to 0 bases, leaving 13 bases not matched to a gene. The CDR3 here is CASSFRTSAIMSSYNEQFF. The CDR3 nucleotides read TGTGCCAGCAGTTTCCGGACTAGCGCAATCATGTCCTCCTACAATGAGCAGTTCTTC.

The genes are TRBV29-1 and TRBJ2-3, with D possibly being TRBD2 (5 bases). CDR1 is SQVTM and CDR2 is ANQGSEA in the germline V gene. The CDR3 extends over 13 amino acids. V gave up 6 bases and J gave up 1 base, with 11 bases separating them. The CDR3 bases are TGCAGCGTATCCCTCGGGGGCACAGATACGCAGTATTTT. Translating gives CSVSLGGTDTQYF.

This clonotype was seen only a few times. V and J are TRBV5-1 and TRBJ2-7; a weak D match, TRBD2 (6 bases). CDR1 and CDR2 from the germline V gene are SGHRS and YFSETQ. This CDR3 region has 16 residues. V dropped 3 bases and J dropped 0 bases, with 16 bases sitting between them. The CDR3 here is CASSSPDSGISYEQYF. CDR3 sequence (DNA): TGCGCCAGCAGCTCCCCGGATAGCGGAATCTCCTACGAGCAGTACTTC.

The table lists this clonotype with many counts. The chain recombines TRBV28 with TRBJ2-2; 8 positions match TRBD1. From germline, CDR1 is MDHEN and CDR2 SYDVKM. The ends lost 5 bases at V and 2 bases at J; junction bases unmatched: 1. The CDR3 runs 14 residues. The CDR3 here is CASSAGGNTGELFF. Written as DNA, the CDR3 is TGTGCCAGCAGTGCAGGGGGCAACACCGGGGAGCTGTTTTTT.

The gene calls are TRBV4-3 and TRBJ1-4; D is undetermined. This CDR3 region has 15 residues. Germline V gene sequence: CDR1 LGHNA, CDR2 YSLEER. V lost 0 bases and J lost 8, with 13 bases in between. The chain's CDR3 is CASSQEWGAAEKLFF. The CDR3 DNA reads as TGCGCCAGCAGCCAAGAATGGGGAGCCGCGGAAAAACTGTTTTTT.

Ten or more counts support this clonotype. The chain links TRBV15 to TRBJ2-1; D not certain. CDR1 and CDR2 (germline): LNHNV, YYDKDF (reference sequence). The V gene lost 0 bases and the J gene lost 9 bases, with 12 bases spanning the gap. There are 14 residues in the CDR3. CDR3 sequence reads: CATSRDIVGSEQFF. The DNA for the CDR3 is TGTGCCACCAGCAGAGATATCGTTGGCAGTGAGCAGTTCTTC.

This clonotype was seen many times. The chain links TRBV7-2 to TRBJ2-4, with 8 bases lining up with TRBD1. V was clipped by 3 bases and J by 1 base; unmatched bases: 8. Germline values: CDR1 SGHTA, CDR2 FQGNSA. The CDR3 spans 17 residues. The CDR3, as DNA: TGTGCCAGCAGCTTCCCGACAGGGGCCGGGGCCAAAAACATTCAGTACTTC. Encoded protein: CASSFPTGAGAKNIQYF.

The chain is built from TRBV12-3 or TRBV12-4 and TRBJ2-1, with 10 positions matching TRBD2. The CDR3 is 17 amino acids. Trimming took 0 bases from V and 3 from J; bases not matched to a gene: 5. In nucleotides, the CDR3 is TGTGCCAGCAGTTTAGCTGGAGGACTAGCGGTCTACAATGAGCAGTTCTTC. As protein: CASSLAGGLAVYNEQFF.

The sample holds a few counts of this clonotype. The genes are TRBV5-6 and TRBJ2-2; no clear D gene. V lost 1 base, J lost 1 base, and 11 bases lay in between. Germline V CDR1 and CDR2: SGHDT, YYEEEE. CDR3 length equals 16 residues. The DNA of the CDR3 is TGTGCCAGCAGCTTGATCTTGATGGGGAACACCGGGGAGCTGTTTTTT. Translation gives CASSLILMGNTGELFF.

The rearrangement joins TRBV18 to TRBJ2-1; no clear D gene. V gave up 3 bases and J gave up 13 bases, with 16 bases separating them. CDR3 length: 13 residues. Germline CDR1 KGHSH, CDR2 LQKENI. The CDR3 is CASSPNSPGAQFF. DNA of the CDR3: TGTGCCAGCTCACCCAACAGCCCTGGTGCCCAGTTCTTC.

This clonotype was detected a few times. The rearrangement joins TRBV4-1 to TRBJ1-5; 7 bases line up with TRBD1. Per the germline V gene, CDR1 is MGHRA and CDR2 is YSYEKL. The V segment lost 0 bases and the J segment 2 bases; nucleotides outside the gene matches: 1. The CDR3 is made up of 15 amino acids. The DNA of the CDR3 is TGCGCCAGCAGCCAAGATGGGACAGGCAATCAGCCCCAGCATTTT. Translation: CASSQDGTGNQPQHF.